This T cell receptor beta chain was sequenced during a study of T cell repertoires in cytomegalovirus infection. In TCRdb, the reads were re-called with MiXCR into one record per CDR3 protein. The repertoire has about 300,000 distinct CDR3 sequences, approximately 10% of them found once; the top ten carry around 2.6%. CDR1 SEHNR and CDR2 FQNEAQ come from the germline V gene (reference sequence). The CDR3 is 12 amino acids. Trimming shortened V by 5 bases and J by 5 bases, and 9 bases separated the two germline ends. This clonotype was counted many times. The chain uses TRBV7-9 and TRBJ2-5; unclear D gene. This clonotype was sampled from a human donor in good health (CMV status not recorded). Some clones in this sample may be carry-over from other donors' samples. The sequenced sample consisted of PBMCs. The CDR3 reads CASSPPPETQYF. The DNA for the CDR3 is TGTGCCAGCAGCCCACCCCCGGAGACCCAGTACTTC.